This TCR beta chain was captured by sequencing in a study of radiotherapy plus CTLA-4 blockade in lung cancer (dated by TCRdb to the late 2010s). In terms of the full investigation: Among the enrolled patients, approximately 18% had an objective response, and 25% to 40% reached disease control.

What the authors observed across the whole study: After treatment with radiotherapy and ipilimumab, TCR clones that originated in tumors expanded in peripheral blood. Early dynamic changes in blood T cell clones, together with increased serum interferon-beta after radiation, were reported as the strongest predictors of response.

In its sample, this clone was seen once. Its antigen is currently not known. No quality values exist for individual bases; no much larger clone is one base distant. Library preparation employed the immunoSEQ multiplex PCR assay. Entries here come from immuneACCESS through TCRdb and include only in-frame sequences with V and J called. Some clones fail to appear in such tables; in the studies checked, an unresolved V gene covers under half of the shortfall, and the cause of the remainder is unknown. The sample data list about 82,000 clones, and 55% to 75% of these were observed just once. 11% to 15% of the sample is taken by the ten largest. The study tested focal radiation therapy combined with CTLA-4 blockade (ipilimumab) in patients with chemo-refractory metastatic non-small-cell lung cancer. Sequences were derived from peripheral blood, sampled from a patient treated with radiotherapy plus ipilimumab. This sequence was found in a human donor with non-small cell lung cancer that progressed on radiotherapy plus ipilimumab.

The CDR3 protein: CASSYNRAGELFF. The DNA sequence follows: TGTGCCAGCAGTTATAACAGGGCCGGGGAGCTGTTTTTT. The sequence is built from TRBV6-5 and TRBJ2-2; a weak D assignment points to TRBD1 (6 bases agree). The junction shows trimming of 3 bases on V and 6 bases on J, plus 8 bases between the germline ends. For CDR1 and CDR2, the germline V gene lists MNHEY and SVGAGI. CDR3 length: 13 amino acids, cysteine to phenylalanine. Just CDR3 DNA is preserved here, 39 bases in frame from base 1.